This TCR beta chain came from a study of neurological immune-mediated disorders. The overall study: Of the approximately 34 patients with multiple sclerosis, 31 had relapsing-remitting MS, whereas the remaining 3 had secondary progressive MS.

cDNA synthesis was performed by 5'RACE with 10-nucleotide random UMIs. Sequencing runs each generated in excess of 160 million TCR-beta sequences derived from 15-18 subjects. TCRdb called the 5' RACE reads again in MiXCR, with one record for every CDR3 protein. Of about 60,000 distinct CDR3 sequences in the sample, 3.5% to 4.5% were seen once. This clonotype was observed many times. CDR3 length equals 15 residues. Germline V gene data show CDR1 as MNHEY and CDR2 as SMNVEV (reference sequence). V lost 6 bases, J lost 7 bases, and 21 bases lay in between. What was sequenced was PBMCs. The gene calls are TRBV27 and TRBJ1-2, with D possibly TRBD1 on 6 matching bases. This clonotype originated in a woman in her fifties or sixties with multiple sclerosis. The CDR3 reads CASRLREGVVFGYTF. DNA of the CDR3: TGTGCCAGCAGACTCCGGGAGGGGGTAGTTTTTGGCTACACCTTC.